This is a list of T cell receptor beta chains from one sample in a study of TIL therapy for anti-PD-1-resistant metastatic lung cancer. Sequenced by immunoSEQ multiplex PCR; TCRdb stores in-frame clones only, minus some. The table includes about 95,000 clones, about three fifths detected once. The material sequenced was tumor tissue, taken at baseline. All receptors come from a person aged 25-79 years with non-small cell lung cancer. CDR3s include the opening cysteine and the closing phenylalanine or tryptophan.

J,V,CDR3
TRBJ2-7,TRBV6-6,CASSSLGQGTNEQYF
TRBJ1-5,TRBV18,CASSPGRGIQPQHF
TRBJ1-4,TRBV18,CASSSGTGNEKLFF
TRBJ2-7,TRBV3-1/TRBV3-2,CASSPLSGGPYEQYF
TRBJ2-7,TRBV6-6,CASSLRWKAGVGEQYF
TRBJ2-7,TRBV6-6,CASSPNPRAGSTYEQYF
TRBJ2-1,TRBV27,CASSLTSYHSYNEQFF
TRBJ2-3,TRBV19,CASRPRGPDTQYF
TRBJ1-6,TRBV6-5,CASSYRAASYNSPLHF
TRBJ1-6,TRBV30,CAWGSYNSPLHF
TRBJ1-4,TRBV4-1,CASSHIGIEEKLFF
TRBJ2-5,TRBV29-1,CSHGTSLWETQYF
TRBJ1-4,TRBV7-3,CASSLTGKRDEKLFF
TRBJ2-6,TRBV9,CASSVGVGGQRSSGANVLTF
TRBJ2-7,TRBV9,CASSYRTGLSYEQYF
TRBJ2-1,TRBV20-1,CSARSREQFF
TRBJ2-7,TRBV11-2,CASSPRLGQGYEQYF
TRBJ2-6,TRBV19,CASSRRASGGGANVLTF
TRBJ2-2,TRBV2,CASSDRSGGKIGELFF
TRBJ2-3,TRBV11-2,CASSLDEGGRGDTQYF